These 24 T cell receptor beta chains were all obtained from the same sample, sequenced in a study of shared clonotypes between healthy human individuals. TCRdb keeps only in-frame clones here, not all; method: immunoSEQ multiplex PCR. The profile shows around 1.9 million clones, roughly 93% of them singletons. In the naive CD8 group, cells lacked CD45RO and were positively selected for CCR7, so terminally differentiated effector memory CD45RA+ cells were left out. Sequences were obtained from naive CD8+ T cells from PBMCs. These receptor sequences come from a man younger than 30 in good health. Some clones in this sample may be carry-over from other donors' samples.

The chain couples TRBV19 to TRBJ2-3; 7 nucleotides align to TRBD2. This CDR3 comprises 16 residues. The germline CDR1 and CDR2 sequences are LNHDA and SQIVND (reference sequence). The V segment lost 1 base and the J segment 4 bases; nucleotides outside the gene matches: 8. The CDR3 region is CASSIAAGEVADTQYF. For the CDR3, the DNA is TGTGCCAGTAGTATAGCGGCGGGAGAGGTAGCAGATACGCAGTATTTT. Combining the CDR3 with reference TRBV19 and TRBJ2-3 gives the whole variable domain DGGITQSPKYLFRKEGQNVTLSCEQNLNHDAMYWYRQDPGQGLRLIYYSQIVNDFQKGDIAEGYSVSREKKESFPLTVTSAQKNPTAFYLCASSIAAGEVADTQYFGPGTRLTVL.

The chain recombines TRBV7-9 with TRBJ1-1; D unresolved. Germline-derived CDR1 and CDR2 are SEHNR and FQNEAQ (reference sequence). The CDR3 consists of 14 residues. V lost 10 bases, J lost 3 bases, and 18 bases lay in between. The CDR3 is CATQLAGGYTEAFF. In nucleotides, the CDR3 is TGTGCCACCCAGCTAGCCGGTGGGTACACTGAAGCTTTCTTT.

The J gene is TRBJ2-7, the V gene TRBV29-1; no definite D call. The germline V gene encodes CDR1 SQVTM and CDR2 ANQGSEA. CDR3 length equals 16 residues. Trimming pared 5 bases from V and 2 bases from J, leaving 22 bases between. DNA for the CDR3: TGCAGCGTTCGAGGTTCGTCCGGAACGACAACCTACGAGCAGTACTTC. Translated: CSVRGSSGTTTYEQYF.

The chain uses TRBV6-4 and TRBJ2-1, with 8 nucleotides matching TRBD1. Germline CDR1 and CDR2: MRHNA and SNTAGT. The CDR3 runs to 15 residues. V shed 2 bases, J shed 11 bases, and the junction held 11 bases outside the gene matches. CDR3 region: CASSDTGTGGSQQFF. The CDR3 DNA is TGTGCCAGCAGTGACACCGGGACAGGAGGATCGCAGCAGTTCTTC.

Only a few counts were recorded for this clone. This sequence joins TRBV7-9 and TRBJ1-2; maybe TRBD1 (5 bases). V shed 6 bases and J shed 2 bases, with 19 bases lying between them. CDR1 and CDR2 (germline): SEHNR, FQNEAQ (reference sequence). The CDR3 is made up of 16 amino acids. CDR3 nucleotide sequence: TGTGCCAGCAGTATTGCAGGTCGGGGCCTCAACTATGGCTACACCTTC. Its protein is CASSIAGRGLNYGYTF.

The J gene is TRBJ2-7, the V gene TRBV29-1, with D possibly being TRBD1 or TRBD2 (5 bases each). There are 12 residues in the CDR3. CDR1 SQVTM and CDR2 ANQGSEA come from the germline V gene. V lost 6 bases, J lost 2 bases, and 11 bases lay in between. The CDR3 sequence: CSVAGTTYEQYF. CDR3 DNA: TGCAGCGTCGCCGGGACCACCTACGAGCAGTACTTC.

The V call is TRBV28, the J call TRBJ2-1, with a tentative D call TRBD1 (5 bases). V was pared by 4 bases and J by 7 bases, with 8 bases between. Germline loops: CDR1 MDHEN, CDR2 SYDVKM. The CDR3 is made up of 12 amino acids. The CDR3 reads CASSWTLNEQFF. CDR3 bases: TGTGCCAGCAGTTGGACACTAAATGAGCAGTTCTTC. The complete variable domain, with remaining parts taken from reference TRBV28 and TRBJ2-1, reads DVKVTQSSRYLVKRTGEKVFLECVQDMDHENMFWYRQDPGLGLRLIYFSYDVKMKEKGDIPEGYSVSREKKERFSLILESASTNQTSMYLCASSWTLNEQFFGPGTRLTVL.

The CDR3 bases are TGTGCCAGCAGTCCAACGGGACCGGCAAACAATGAGCAGTTCTTC. Translating it yields CASSPTGPANNEQFF. This chain uses TRBV27 with TRBJ2-1; TRBD1 or TRBD2 may be the D gene (5 bases each). Germline V gene data show CDR1 as MNHEY and CDR2 as SMNVEV (reference sequence). With 5 bases removed from V and 5 bases from J, the gap between germline ends came to 16 bases. This CDR3 is built from 15 residues.

The CDR3 here is CASSLKVEGTQYF. DNA for the CDR3: TGCGCCAGCAGCTTGAAGGTCGAAGGTACGCAGTATTTT. The chain links TRBV5-1 to TRBJ2-3; D gene uncertain. V gave up 1 base and J gave up 8 bases, with 11 bases separating them. Germline V gene data show CDR1 as SGHRS and CDR2 as YFSETQ. This CDR3 has 13 residues.

The genes are TRBV15 and TRBJ1-1; TRBD1 might be the D (5 bases). The CDR3 has 15 amino acids. The V gene's germline CDR1 is LNHNV and CDR2 YYDKDF (reference sequence). V was pared by 1 base and J by 4 bases, with 13 bases between. DNA of the CDR3: TGTGCCACCAGCAGAGCAGGGAGTTTCGGCACTGAAGCTTTCTTT. As protein: CATSRAGSFGTEAFF.

The gene calls are TRBV2 and TRBJ1-5; D uncertain. The V gene lost 3 bases and the J gene lost 6 bases, with 9 bases spanning the gap. This CDR3 spans 13 amino acids. The germline gives CDR1 SNHLY, CDR2 FYNNEI. The CDR3 spells CASSESGSQPQHF. The CDR3 DNA sequence: TGTGCCAGCAGTGAGTCAGGCTCTCAGCCCCAGCATTTT.

The J gene is TRBJ2-1, the V gene TRBV11-2; 9 bases line up with TRBD1. V was pared by 4 bases and J by 3 bases, with 7 bases of the junction left unmatched. The CDR3 runs 16 residues. The germline V gene has CDR1 SGHAT and CDR2 FQNNGV. The CDR3 coding sequence is TGTGCCAGCAGCTGGGGAGGGGACAGGGTCTACAATGAGCAGTTCTTC. Its protein is CASSWGGDRVYNEQFF.

Note on this clone: Other DNA sequences in this sample translate to the same CDR3. The V and J genes are TRBV27 and TRBJ1-5; no firm D call. Trimming pared 4 bases from V and 2 bases from J, leaving 9 bases between. Germline lookup yields CDR1 MNHEY and CDR2 SMNVEV (reference sequence). This CDR3 comprises 14 residues. For the CDR3, the DNA is TGTGCCAGCAGTTCTCGACGGGGCAATCAGCCCCAGCATTTT. Translated: CASSSRRGNQPQHF.

The chain recombines TRBV4-2 with TRBJ1-5, with 8 positions matching TRBD1. The junction had 14 bases not matched to a gene; V was cut back by 1 base and J by 0 bases. The CDR3 loop spans 20 amino acids. In germline, CDR1 is LGHNA, CDR2 YNFKEQ. CDR3 loop: CASSQGRPGQAILSNQPQHF. The CDR3 DNA reads TGTGCCAGCAGCCAAGGTCGACCGGGACAGGCGATTCTTAGCAATCAGCCCCAGCATTTT.

The table lists this clone with a count of one. J is TRBJ1-1 and V is TRBV7-9; D may be TRBD1 (5 bases). The CDR3 spans 15 residues. Germline CDR1 reads SEHNR; CDR2 reads FQNEAQ (reference sequence). The germline V and J ends were trimmed by 5 bases and 3 bases, with 16 bases remaining between them. CDR3: CASSLFGGGDTEAFF. For the CDR3, the DNA is TGTGCCAGCAGCCTCTTCGGGGGAGGGGACACTGAAGCTTTCTTT.

This chain connects TRBV29-1 to TRBJ2-3, with D perhaps matching TRBD2 (5 bases). The V gene's germline CDR1 is SQVTM and CDR2 ANQGSEA. CDR3 length: 13 amino acids. Trimming cost V 2 bases and J 4 bases, with 10 bases left between them. DNA of the CDR3: TGCAGCGTTGAACTGGCGGGCTCAGATACGCAGTATTTT. As protein: CSVELAGSDTQYF.

The rearrangement uses TRBV7-7 and TRBJ2-5, with D tentatively TRBD2 (5 bases). The germline CDR1 and CDR2 sequences are SSHAT and FNYEAQ (reference sequence). The length of the CDR3 is 17 residues. The V end lost 1 base, the J end lost 2 bases, and 17 bases lay between the germline ends. CDR3 residues: CASSLGLAIRSQETQYF. The CDR3 region has the DNA TGTGCCAGCAGCTTAGGGCTAGCTATACGTTCTCAAGAGACCCAGTACTTC.

The chain is built from TRBV4-3 and TRBJ1-1; TRBD1 matches at 7 bases. V was clipped by 3 bases and J by 7 bases; unmatched bases: 2. The CDR3 sequence is 12 residues long. Germline CDR1 is LGHNA and CDR2 is YSLEER. The CDR3 region is CASSHWDSEAFF. The CDR3 DNA reads as TGCGCCAGCAGCCACTGGGACAGTGAAGCTTTCTTT.

The CDR3 DNA reads TGTGCCAGTAGTATTCAGGCCATCTACACCTTC. Its translation: CASSIQAIYTF. V gene TRBV19 combines with J gene TRBJ1-2; the D is unclear. The CDR3 has 11 amino acids. Germline CDR1 LNHDA, CDR2 SQIVND (reference sequence). Trimming stripped 3 bases from V and 10 bases from J, with 9 bases between.

This chain joins TRBV9 and TRBJ2-7; possible D gene TRBD2, 5 bases. With 0 bases removed from V and 6 bases from J, the gap between germline ends came to 19 bases. The germline gives CDR1 SGDLS, CDR2 YYNGEE. CDR3 length equals 16 residues. The CDR3 spells CASSVGALPAAAEQYF. CDR3 nucleotides: TGTGCCAGCAGCGTAGGGGCCCTTCCAGCGGCGGCCGAGCAGTACTTC. Together with reference TRBV9 and TRBJ2-7, the CDR3 gives the full variable domain: DSGVTQTPKHLITATGQRVTLRCSPRSGDLSVYWYQQSLDQGLQFLIQYYNGEERAKGNILERFSAQQFPDLHSELNLSSLELGDSALYFCASSVGALPAAAEQYFGPGTRLTVT.

This chain uses TRBV6-5 with TRBJ1-5; D gene ambiguous. Germline V CDR1 and CDR2: MNHEY, SVGAGI. The V end lost 0 bases, the J end lost 7 bases, and 13 bases lay between the germline ends. This CDR3 spans 15 amino acids. The CDR3: CASSYSFGYGQPQHF. The CDR3 DNA reads TGTGCCAGCAGTTACTCATTCGGATACGGGCAGCCCCAGCATTTT.

V gene TRBV7-9 combines with J gene TRBJ2-5, with 7 bases identical to TRBD2. This CDR3 region has 14 residues. Germline assignment: CDR1 SEHNR and CDR2 FQNEAQ (reference sequence). J lost 6 bases, V lost 6 bases, and 10 bases had no gene match. CDR3 DNA: TGTGCCAGCAGTCTAACTAGCGTGGGACAGACCCAGTACTTC. Translation gives CASSLTSVGQTQYF.

The V and J genes are TRBV9 and TRBJ1-2; no clear D gene. Germline CDR1 and CDR2: SGDLS and YYNGEE. The CDR3 sequence is 13 residues long. V was clipped by 4 bases and J by 0 bases, with 7 bases between them. For the CDR3, the DNA is TGTGCCAGCAGCTTAGTTGCTAACTATGGCTACACCTTC. This codes for CASSLVANYGYTF.

The chain uses TRBV4-1 and TRBJ2-7; either TRBD1 or TRBD2 may supply D (5 bases each). Trimming took off 3 bases at V and 3 bases at J, with 21 bases between the two ends. The CDR3 runs 17 residues. CDR1 is MGHRA, CDR2 YSYEKL, per germline. The CDR3 protein is CASSHSGAGSTYYEQYF. The CDR3 nucleotides read TGCGCCAGCAGCCACTCCGGGGCCGGGTCCACTTACTACGAGCAGTACTTC.